The source of this T cell receptor beta chain is a study of breast tumors, draining lymph nodes, adjacent tissues. Study observations and caveats: Most tumor T cells seemingly derive from lymph node, then expand in tumor. The lymph node origin of tumor T cells was framed as consistent with a hypothesis, not demonstrated. Tumor repertoires ranked between lymph nodes and nontumor tissue in diversity, with V and J gene preferences.

TCRdb recomputed calls from the multiplex PCR reads with MiXCR, one row per CDR3 protein. This table has 15,000 to 20,000 distinct CDR3 sequences, 43% appearing once. The CDR3 covers 14 residues. Losses at the gene ends were 12 bases for V and 0 bases for J; bases not matched to a gene: 4. Germline assignment: CDR1 KGHDR and CDR2 SFDVKD. As concerns this clonotype: The antigen is unknown.

The sequence was collected from a female donor with breast cancer. Some clones in this sample may be carry-over from other donors' samples. The material sequenced was breast tumor tissue. This chain connects TRBV24-1 to TRBJ2-2; TRBD2 aligns across 9 bases. CDR3 sequence: CAGGGAPNTGELFF. Written as DNA, the CDR3 is TGTGCCGGCGGGGGGGCGCCGAACACCGGGGAGCTGTTTTTT.